The rows below give T cell receptor beta chains drawn from one sample of a study of regulatory T cells in long-lasting Graves disease. TCRdb re-analysed the multiplex PCR reads in MiXCR, keeping a single row per CDR3 protein. The sample contains under 250,000 distinct CDR3 sequences, around 21% of which appear only once. The sample was peripheral blood mononuclear cells (PBMCs), taken at new diagnosis, from a patient treated with antithyroid drugs. Every receptor here comes from a female donor with Graves disease. CDR3s include the opening cysteine and the closing phenylalanine or tryptophan. Fields, in order: V gene, J gene, CDR3 length, clone size, D gene, CDR3 DNA, CDR3 protein. A D gene is named only where the DNA matches it firmly. Expanded clones are given a class, and other clones once, few, many or no size at all.

v_call: TRBV30
j_call: TRBJ2-1
cdr3_length: 12
clone_size: many
d_call: .
cdr3_nt: TGTGCCTGGAGTCGCTCCTACAATGAGCAGTTCTTC
cdr3_aa: CAWSRSYNEQFF

v_call: TRBV15
j_call: TRBJ2-1
cdr3_length: 14
clone_size: many
d_call: TRBD1
cdr3_nt: TGTGCCACCAGCAGAGGGGACAGGGCCGATGAGCAGTTCTTC
cdr3_aa: CATSRGDRADEQFF

v_call: TRBV6-2/TRBV6-3
j_call: TRBJ2-1
cdr3_length: 19
clone_size: many
d_call: TRBD2
cdr3_nt: TGTGCCAGCACTCCAATAGTGGGAGGACTAGCGGGAATCTACAATGAGCAGTTCTTC
cdr3_aa: CASTPIVGGLAGIYNEQFF

v_call: TRBV19
j_call: TRBJ1-1
cdr3_length: 16
clone_size: few
d_call: .
cdr3_nt: TGTGCCAGTAGTATCCTTTCGTGGGGAGTGAACACTGAAGCTTTCTTT
cdr3_aa: CASSILSWGVNTEAFF

v_call: TRBV12-3/TRBV12-4
j_call: TRBJ2-7
cdr3_length: 14
clone_size: .
d_call: .
cdr3_nt: TGTGCCAGCAGTTTAGGGGCAGCATCTTACGAGCAGTACTTC
cdr3_aa: CASSLGAASYEQYF

v_call: TRBV7-3
j_call: TRBJ2-2
cdr3_length: 15
clone_size: many
d_call: .
cdr3_nt: TGTGCCAGCAGCCTTGCCGCAGGGACCACCGGGGAGCTGTTTTTT
cdr3_aa: CASSLAAGTTGELFF

v_call: TRBV24-1
j_call: TRBJ2-1
cdr3_length: 16
clone_size: many
d_call: TRBD2
cdr3_nt: TGTGCCACCAGTGATCCTAGCGGGAGCTCCTACAATGAGCAGTTCTTC
cdr3_aa: CATSDPSGSSYNEQFF

v_call: TRBV6-2/TRBV6-3
j_call: TRBJ2-6
cdr3_length: 17
clone_size: .
d_call: .
cdr3_nt: TGTGCCAGCAGCCCGAGGGACGGCCGCTCTGGGGCCAACGTCCTGACTTTC
cdr3_aa: CASSPRDGRSGANVLTF

v_call: TRBV20-1
j_call: TRBJ2-7
cdr3_length: 13
clone_size: few
d_call: .
cdr3_nt: TGCAGTGCTAGAGATCGAACGGATTACGAGCAGTACTTC
cdr3_aa: CSARDRTDYEQYF

v_call: TRBV7-9
j_call: TRBJ2-3
cdr3_length: 15
clone_size: many
d_call: .
cdr3_nt: TGTGCCAGCAGCTTACCCCCCGGGGGCACAGATACGCAGTATTTT
cdr3_aa: CASSLPPGGTDTQYF

v_call: TRBV2
j_call: TRBJ1-1
cdr3_length: 14
clone_size: many
d_call: .
cdr3_nt: TGTGCCAGCAGTGTGTATACCGAGAACACTGAAGCTTTCTTT
cdr3_aa: CASSVYTENTEAFF

v_call: TRBV19
j_call: TRBJ1-3
cdr3_length: 13
clone_size: .
d_call: .
cdr3_nt: TGTGCCAGTAGCCGGCGGTCTGGAAACACCATATATTTT
cdr3_aa: CASSRRSGNTIYF

v_call: TRBV19
j_call: TRBJ2-2
cdr3_length: 15
clone_size: many
d_call: .
cdr3_nt: TGTGCCAGTAGTCCACAGGGACCCAACACCGGGGAGCTGTTTTTT
cdr3_aa: CASSPQGPNTGELFF

v_call: TRBV7-2
j_call: TRBJ2-7
cdr3_length: 13
clone_size: many
d_call: .
cdr3_nt: TGTGCCAGCAGTAACGCAGGGGTCTACGAGCAGTACTTC
cdr3_aa: CASSNAGVYEQYF

v_call: TRBV19
j_call: TRBJ1-5
cdr3_length: 16
clone_size: few
d_call: .
cdr3_nt: TGTGCCAGTTACGGGGGAGACTTTTATAGCAATCAGCCCCAGCATTTT
cdr3_aa: CASYGGDFYSNQPQHF

v_call: TRBV2
j_call: TRBJ2-1
cdr3_length: 15
clone_size: .
d_call: TRBD2
cdr3_nt: TGTGCCAGCAGGGAAACTAGCGGGGTTTACAATGAGCAGCTCTTC
cdr3_aa: CASRETSGVYNEQLF

v_call: TRBV20-1
j_call: TRBJ2-3
cdr3_length: 14
clone_size: many
d_call: .
cdr3_nt: TGCAGTGCGATCGACACGATAAACACAGATACGCAGTATTTT
cdr3_aa: CSAIDTINTDTQYF

v_call: TRBV10-1
j_call: TRBJ2-1
cdr3_length: 15
clone_size: many
d_call: TRBD1
cdr3_nt: TGCGCCAGCAGTGAGTGGGGCAGGGGGCTCAATGAGCAGTTCTTC
cdr3_aa: CASSEWGRGLNEQFF

v_call: TRBV5-6
j_call: TRBJ2-7
cdr3_length: 15
clone_size: few
d_call: .
cdr3_nt: TGTGCCAGCAGCAGGACCCCCGGGCCCTCCGGGGAGCAGTACTTC
cdr3_aa: CASSRTPGPSGEQYF

v_call: TRBV9
j_call: TRBJ2-3
cdr3_length: 13
clone_size: many
d_call: .
cdr3_nt: TGTGCCAGCAGTTATGGTGGCACAGATACGCAGTATTTT
cdr3_aa: CASSYGGTDTQYF

v_call: TRBV28
j_call: TRBJ2-2
cdr3_length: 14
clone_size: many
d_call: .
cdr3_nt: TGTGCCAGCAGGAAAGACCCTAGCTCCGGGGAGCTGTTTTTT
cdr3_aa: CASRKDPSSGELFF

v_call: TRBV4-1
j_call: TRBJ1-3
cdr3_length: 17
clone_size: .
d_call: TRBD1
cdr3_nt: TGCGCCAGCAGCCGACCGGGACAGGGGACCGCTGGAAACACCATATATTTT
cdr3_aa: CASSRPGQGTAGNTIYF

v_call: TRBV10-3
j_call: TRBJ1-2
cdr3_length: 13
clone_size: many
d_call: .
cdr3_nt: TGTGCCATCAGTGAGTCAGGGGACTATGGCTACACCTTC
cdr3_aa: CAISESGDYGYTF

v_call: TRBV7-2
j_call: TRBJ2-7
cdr3_length: 16
clone_size: many
d_call: TRBD2
cdr3_nt: TGTGCCAGCAGCTTCGCGGGGGGGGGTTTGCCCTACGAGCAGTACTTC
cdr3_aa: CASSFAGGGLPYEQYF

v_call: TRBV7-6
j_call: TRBJ1-1
cdr3_length: 14
clone_size: many
d_call: .
cdr3_nt: TGTGCCAGCAGCTTAATCGGGGCGGACACTGAAGCTTTCTTT
cdr3_aa: CASSLIGADTEAFF

v_call: TRBV6-2/TRBV6-3
j_call: TRBJ2-3
cdr3_length: 14
clone_size: few
d_call: .
cdr3_nt: TGTGCCAGCAGTTCCCCAGGGGAGGCAGATACGCAGTATTTT
cdr3_aa: CASSSPGEADTQYF

v_call: TRBV29-1
j_call: TRBJ2-1
cdr3_length: 15
clone_size: .
d_call: .
cdr3_nt: TGCAGCGTGAGACAGGGAGGGCCCTCCTACAATGAGCAGTTCTTC
cdr3_aa: CSVRQGGPSYNEQFF

v_call: TRBV5-1
j_call: TRBJ2-2
cdr3_length: 14
clone_size: many
d_call: .
cdr3_nt: TGCGCCAGCGAAAGCGGACCCAACACCGGGGAGCTGTTTTTT
cdr3_aa: CASESGPNTGELFF

v_call: TRBV28
j_call: TRBJ2-6
cdr3_length: 15
clone_size: .
d_call: .
cdr3_nt: TGTGCCAGCAGTCGTGGGACAACTGGGGCCAACGTCCTGACTTTC
cdr3_aa: CASSRGTTGANVLTF

v_call: TRBV6-2/TRBV6-3
j_call: TRBJ1-1
cdr3_length: 13
clone_size: .
d_call: .
cdr3_nt: TGTGCCAGCAGTTACTGGCGGAACACTGAAGCTTTCTTT
cdr3_aa: CASSYWRNTEAFF

v_call: TRBV6-2/TRBV6-3
j_call: TRBJ2-3
cdr3_length: 16
clone_size: .
d_call: TRBD2
cdr3_nt: TGTGCCAGCAGTACAGGACTAGCGGGAGTTACAGATACGCAGTATTTT
cdr3_aa: CASSTGLAGVTDTQYF

v_call: TRBV11-2
j_call: TRBJ2-5
cdr3_length: 13
clone_size: many
d_call: .
cdr3_nt: TGTGCCAGCCAGAGCAGGGCGGTCGAGACCCAGTACTTC
cdr3_aa: CASQSRAVETQYF

v_call: TRBV19
j_call: TRBJ1-1
cdr3_length: 14
clone_size: few
d_call: .
cdr3_nt: TGTGCCAGTAGGGGGGTTCCGGGGAACACTGAAGCTTTCTTT
cdr3_aa: CASRGVPGNTEAFF

v_call: TRBV19
j_call: TRBJ2-7
cdr3_length: 15
clone_size: many
d_call: .
cdr3_nt: TGTGCCAGTAAAACCCGGGACGGACGCTCCTACGAGCAGTACTTC
cdr3_aa: CASKTRDGRSYEQYF

v_call: TRBV5-1
j_call: TRBJ2-3
cdr3_length: 15
clone_size: .
d_call: .
cdr3_nt: TGCGCCAGCAGCCCCCAAGGGACCTACACAGATACGCAGTATTTT
cdr3_aa: CASSPQGTYTDTQYF

v_call: TRBV5-1
j_call: TRBJ2-5
cdr3_length: 15
clone_size: many
d_call: .
cdr3_nt: TGCGCCAGCAGCCCCTCGTACGGACCTAGAGAGACCCAGTACTTC
cdr3_aa: CASSPSYGPRETQYF

v_call: TRBV20-1
j_call: TRBJ2-5
cdr3_length: 13
clone_size: many
d_call: TRBD2
cdr3_nt: TGCAGTGCTCGGGGACTAGCGGCGGAGACCCAGTACTTC
cdr3_aa: CSARGLAAETQYF

v_call: TRBV6-1
j_call: TRBJ2-1
cdr3_length: 16
clone_size: many
d_call: TRBD2
cdr3_nt: TGTGCCAGCAGTGAAAGGGCTAGCGGGAGATCATATGAGCAGTTCTTC
cdr3_aa: CASSERASGRSYEQFF

v_call: TRBV10-1
j_call: TRBJ1-2
cdr3_length: 14
clone_size: once
d_call: TRBD1
cdr3_nt: TGCGCCAGCAGCGGGGACAGGGGAATGCTTGGCTACACCTTC
cdr3_aa: CASSGDRGMLGYTF

v_call: TRBV20-1
j_call: TRBJ2-5
cdr3_length: 12
clone_size: few
d_call: .
cdr3_nt: TGCAGTGCCCCCCGACAGAAAGAGACCCAGTACTTC
cdr3_aa: CSAPRQKETQYF

v_call: TRBV7-2
j_call: TRBJ2-7
cdr3_length: 16
clone_size: many
d_call: .
cdr3_nt: TGTGCCAGCAGCCGGGGCGGCGGAACGAGCTCCTACGAGCAGTACTTC
cdr3_aa: CASSRGGGTSSYEQYF

v_call: TRBV9
j_call: TRBJ2-1
cdr3_length: 16
clone_size: few
d_call: .
cdr3_nt: TGTGCCAGTCGGCCCGGAGCGGGCCCCCCCTACAATGAGCAGTTCTTC
cdr3_aa: CASRPGAGPPYNEQFF

v_call: TRBV4-1
j_call: TRBJ2-5
cdr3_length: 14
clone_size: few
d_call: .
cdr3_nt: TGCGCCAGCAGCCAAGCAGGGACGGAGGAGACCCAGTACTTC
cdr3_aa: CASSQAGTEETQYF

v_call: TRBV2
j_call: TRBJ1-6
cdr3_length: 15
clone_size: many
d_call: .
cdr3_nt: TGTGCCAGCAGTGAATTCCTACAGGGTGGTTCACCCCTCCACTTT
cdr3_aa: CASSEFLQGGSPLHF

v_call: TRBV11-2
j_call: TRBJ2-1
cdr3_length: 14
clone_size: many
d_call: TRBD2
cdr3_nt: TGTGCCAGCAGCGGGAGGGACGCGCGCAATGAGCAGTTCTTC
cdr3_aa: CASSGRDARNEQFF

v_call: TRBV3-1
j_call: TRBJ2-5
cdr3_length: 13
clone_size: .
d_call: .
cdr3_nt: TGTGCCAGCAGACGGGGCACACAAGAGACCCAGTACTTC
cdr3_aa: CASRRGTQETQYF

v_call: TRBV20-1
j_call: TRBJ1-2
cdr3_length: 13
clone_size: many
d_call: .
cdr3_nt: TGCAGTGCTAGAATCGGGGCCCGGGGTGGCTACACCTTC
cdr3_aa: CSARIGARGGYTF

v_call: TRBV14
j_call: TRBJ2-1
cdr3_length: 20
clone_size: many
d_call: TRBD2
cdr3_nt: TGTGCCAGCAGCCATCAACGGGGCGTATCGGGAGGGCCGAGGTCCAATGAGCAGTTCTTC
cdr3_aa: CASSHQRGVSGGPRSNEQFF

v_call: TRBV30
j_call: TRBJ1-1
cdr3_length: 12
clone_size: many
d_call: .
cdr3_nt: TGTGCCTGGAGTCTAACCGGGACAGAAGCTTTCTTT
cdr3_aa: CAWSLTGTEAFF

v_call: TRBV6-1
j_call: TRBJ2-2
cdr3_length: 18
clone_size: .
d_call: TRBD1
cdr3_nt: TGTGCCAGCAGTCTAGACGTATTAGGGACAGGGTTAACCGGGGAGCTGTTTTTT
cdr3_aa: CASSLDVLGTGLTGELFF

v_call: TRBV6-1
j_call: TRBJ2-3
cdr3_length: 17
clone_size: .
d_call: TRBD2
cdr3_nt: TGTGCCAGCAGTAAAGGGACTAGCGGGGGGGGCCCAGATACGCAGTATTTT
cdr3_aa: CASSKGTSGGGPDTQYF

v_call: TRBV29-1
j_call: TRBJ2-1
cdr3_length: 13
clone_size: many
d_call: TRBD2
cdr3_nt: TGCAGCGTTGAAGGGACTAGCCGGTCAGGGCAGTTCTTC
cdr3_aa: CSVEGTSRSGQFF

v_call: TRBV4-3
j_call: TRBJ1-5
cdr3_length: 14
clone_size: many
d_call: .
cdr3_nt: TGCGCCAGCAGCCAAGATGGTAGCAATCAGCCCCAGCATTTT
cdr3_aa: CASSQDGSNQPQHF

v_call: TRBV20-1
j_call: TRBJ1-5
cdr3_length: 15
clone_size: many
d_call: .
cdr3_nt: TGCAGTGCTAGATCACAGGACACATTAGATCAGCCCCAGCATTTT
cdr3_aa: CSARSQDTLDQPQHF